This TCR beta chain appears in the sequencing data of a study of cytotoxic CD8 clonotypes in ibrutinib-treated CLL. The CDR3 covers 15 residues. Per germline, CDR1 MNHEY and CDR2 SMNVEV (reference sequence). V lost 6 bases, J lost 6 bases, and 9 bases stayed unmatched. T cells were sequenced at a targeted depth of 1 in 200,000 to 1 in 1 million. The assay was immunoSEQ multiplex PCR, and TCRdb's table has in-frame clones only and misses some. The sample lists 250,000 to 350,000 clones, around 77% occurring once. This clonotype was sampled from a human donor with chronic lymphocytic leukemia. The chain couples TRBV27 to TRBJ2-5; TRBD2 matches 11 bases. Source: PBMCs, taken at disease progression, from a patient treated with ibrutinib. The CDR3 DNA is TGTGCCAGCAGCCAACTAGCGGGGGCATTGAAGACCCAGTACTTC. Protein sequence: CASSQLAGALKTQYF.